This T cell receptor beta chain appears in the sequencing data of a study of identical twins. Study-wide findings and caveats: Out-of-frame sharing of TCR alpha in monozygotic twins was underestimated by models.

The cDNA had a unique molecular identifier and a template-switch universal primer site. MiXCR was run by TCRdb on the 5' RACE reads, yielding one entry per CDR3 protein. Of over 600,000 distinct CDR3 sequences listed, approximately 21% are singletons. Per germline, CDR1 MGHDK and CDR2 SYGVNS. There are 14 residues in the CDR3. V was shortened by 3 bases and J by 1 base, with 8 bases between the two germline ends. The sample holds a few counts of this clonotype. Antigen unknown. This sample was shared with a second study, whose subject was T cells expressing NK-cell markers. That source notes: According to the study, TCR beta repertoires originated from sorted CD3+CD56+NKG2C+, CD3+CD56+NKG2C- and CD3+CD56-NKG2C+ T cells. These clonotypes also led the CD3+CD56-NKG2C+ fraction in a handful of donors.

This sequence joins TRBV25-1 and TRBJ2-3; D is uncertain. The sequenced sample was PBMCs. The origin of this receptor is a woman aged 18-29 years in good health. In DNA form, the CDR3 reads TGTGCCAGCAGTGACGGGTACGGCACAGATACGCAGTATTTT. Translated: CASSDGYGTDTQYF.